These 15 T cell receptor beta chains were sequenced from one sample in a study of blood T cell repertoires in COVID-19. Sequencing was performed with immunoSEQ multiplex PCR; in TCRdb, only in-frame clones are kept and a portion is missing. In the table there are roughly 200,000 clones, 90% to 95% of which are singletons. Sequenced material: peripheral blood. These receptors were collected from a man between 25 and 39 years old with COVID-19, enrolled during active disease.

The chain carries TRBV7-9 and TRBJ1-3; 7 bases align to TRBD1. Unmatched junction bases numbered 9, after V lost 4 bases and J lost 0 bases. The CDR3 covers 17 residues. Germline V lookup: CDR1 SEHNR, CDR2 FQNEAQ (reference sequence). Here the CDR3 reads CASSYYRGQSSGNTIYF. Written as DNA, the CDR3 is TGTGCCAGCAGCTACTACAGGGGCCAGAGCTCTGGAAACACCATATATTTT.

CDR3: CASSLQVNEQFF. CDR3 nucleotides: TGTGCCAGCAGCTTGCAGGTCAATGAGCAGTTCTTC. This chain links TRBV7-9 with TRBJ2-1; D gene unclear. Germline V lookup: CDR1 SEHNR, CDR2 FQNEAQ (reference sequence). The CDR3 length is 12 residues. The V gene lost 3 bases and the J gene lost 6 bases, with 6 bases spanning the gap.

This clone appeared a few times. This chain joins TRBV6-5 and TRBJ1-1; 8 positions agree with TRBD1. Looked up from germline, CDR1 is MNHEY and CDR2 is SVGAGI. The J segment lost 3 bases and the V segment lost 2 bases, leaving 2 bases of the junction unmatched. There are 14 residues in the CDR3. The CDR3 sequence: CASSYGTGHTEAFF. In nucleotides, the CDR3 is TGTGCCAGCAGTTACGGGACAGGACACACTGAAGCTTTCTTT.

This chain's CDR3 is CATSRDWEGSIDTQYF. Written as DNA, the CDR3 is TGTGCCACCAGCAGAGATTGGGAGGGGAGTATAGATACGCAGTATTTT. The chain has TRBV15 and TRBJ2-3; 7 bases align to TRBD2. This CDR3 is built from 16 residues. Germline CDR1 LNHNV, CDR2 YYDKDF (reference sequence). The ends lost 0 bases at V and 5 bases at J; junction bases unmatched: 8.

Concerning this clone itself: Additional DNA sequences in this sample encode the identical CDR3. This chain uses TRBV7-3 with TRBJ1-2; perhaps TRBD1 as D (5 bases). Trimming pared 1 base from V and 4 bases from J, leaving 10 bases between. Germline V CDR1 and CDR2: SGHTA, FQGTGA. The CDR3 has 14 amino acids. CDR3: CASSLNQGGYGYTF. CDR3 in DNA: TGTGCCAGCAGCTTAAACCAGGGAGGCTATGGCTACACCTTC.

Points on this clone: The sample holds other DNA sequences that translate to the same CDR3. The rearrangement joins TRBV19 to TRBJ2-5; 8 bases line up with TRBD1. The germline CDR1 and CDR2 sequences are LNHDA and SQIVND (reference sequence). The CDR3 covers 14 residues. The J segment lost 1 base and the V segment lost 5 bases, leaving 3 bases of the junction unmatched. The CDR3 region is CASSVTGGQETQYF. In DNA, the CDR3 is TGTGCCAGTAGTGTCACAGGGGGCCAAGAGACCCAGTACTTC.

This clone was counted once. This chain connects TRBV6-6 to TRBJ2-7, with D uncertain. The V end was cut by 2 bases, the J end by 4 bases, with 9 bases between. The CDR3 runs 13 residues. Germline CDR1 and CDR2: MNHNY and SVGAGI (reference sequence). The CDR3 here is CASSYVYEYEQYF. The CDR3 bases are TGTGCCAGCAGTTACGTTTATGAGTACGAGCAGTACTTC.

The rearrangement joins TRBV4-1 to TRBJ2-5, with 7 bases lining up with TRBD2. The CDR3 has 14 residues. V was pared by 1 base and J by 4 bases, with 3 bases of the junction left unmatched. Germline V lookup: CDR1 MGHRA, CDR2 YSYEKL. CDR3 nucleotide sequence: TGCGCCAGCAGCCAAGGGGAGGGAGCAGAGACCCAGTACTTC. As protein: CASSQGEGAETQYF.

This clone is a singleton in its sample. The chain uses TRBV11-2 and TRBJ1-1; D gene uncertain. This CDR3 region has 14 residues. CDR1 and CDR2 from the germline V gene are SGHAT and FQNNGV. V lost 5 bases to trimming and J lost 2 bases, with 12 bases between them. CDR3 coding DNA: TGTGCCAGCAGCGAGCCCCCGGGAAACACTGAAGCTTTCTTT. Translation: CASSEPPGNTEAFF.

The gene calls are TRBV15 and TRBJ1-4; 7 nucleotides align to TRBD1. Losses at the gene ends were 0 bases for V and 8 bases for J; bases not matched to a gene: 9. The CDR3 is 16 residues long. The V gene's germline CDR1 is LNHNV and CDR2 YYDKDF (reference sequence). This chain's CDR3 is CATSRDPATGSEKLFF. In DNA, the CDR3 is TGTGCCACCAGCAGAGATCCTGCGACAGGGAGCGAAAAACTGTTTTTT.

This sequence joins TRBV2 and TRBJ1-1, with D hard to call. The germline gives CDR1 SNHLY, CDR2 FYNNEI. The length of the CDR3 is 13 residues. The V gene lost 4 bases and the J gene lost 4 bases, with 10 bases spanning the gap. This chain's CDR3 is CASSVNPSTEAFF. The CDR3 DNA sequence: TGTGCCAGCAGTGTAAATCCCTCCACTGAAGCTTTCTTT.

V gene TRBV6-1 combines with J gene TRBJ2-6; the D is unclear. Germline V gives CDR1 MNHNS, CDR2 SASEGT. The CDR3 is 16 amino acids. Trimming took off 4 bases at V and 0 bases at J, with 10 bases between the two ends. CDR3 sequence: CASSAGRSSGANVLTF. CDR3 DNA: TGTGCCAGCAGTGCTGGCAGAAGCTCTGGGGCCAACGTCCTGACTTTC.

In nucleotides, the CDR3 is TGTGCCAGTAGTATCAGGAACACTGAAGCTTTCTTT. Protein sequence: CASSIRNTEAFF. The chain carries TRBV19 and TRBJ1-1; unclear D gene. Germline loops: CDR1 LNHDA, CDR2 SQIVND (reference sequence). The CDR3 loop spans 12 amino acids. The germline V and J ends were trimmed by 3 bases and 1 base, with 3 bases remaining between them.

The gene calls are TRBV27 and TRBJ1-2; 9 nucleotides match TRBD1. The junction had 11 bases not matched to a gene; V was cut back by 6 bases and J by 6 bases. The CDR3 extends over 15 amino acids. Per germline, CDR1 MNHEY and CDR2 SMNVEV (reference sequence). The CDR3 here is CASRPSLTGGHGYTF. DNA for the CDR3: TGTGCCAGCAGACCCTCCCTCACAGGGGGCCATGGCTACACCTTC.

The V gene is TRBV2, the J gene TRBJ1-5; 8 positions agree with TRBD1. V lost 6 bases and J lost 0; bases outside the gene matches: 4. CDR1 SNHLY and CDR2 FYNNEI come from the germline V gene. The CDR3 contains 15 residues. The CDR3 region has the DNA TGTGCCAGCAGCAGGGGGCAGCATAGCAATCAGCCCCAGCATTTT. This sequence encodes CASSRGQHSNQPQHF. The variable domain in full, with the rest retrieved from reference TRBV2 and TRBJ1-5, is EPEVTQTPSHQVTQMGQEVILRCVPISNHLYFYWYRQILGQKVEFLVSFYNNEISEKSEIFDDQFSVERPDGSNFTLKIRSTKLEDSAMYFCASSRGQHSNQPQHFGDGTRLSIL.